Sequencing of this T cell receptor (beta chain) was carried out in a study of cytomegalovirus exposure and HLA in healthy donors. Study summary: A data release that came early held approximately 92 million unique TCRs from HLA-typed donors.

Researchers ran the PCR with 60 Vbeta and 13 Jbeta primers. The table came from immunoSEQ multiplex PCR; TCRdb's copy has only in-frame clones and leaves some out. The profile shows around 90,000 clones, about 66% of them singletons. Broader study findings: Association of a missense DCLRE1C variant with TCR beta V- and J-gene trimming was reported in a later analysis.

This clone has just one count. Its cognate antigen is unknown. Germline-derived CDR1 and CDR2 are SEHNR and FQNEAQ (reference sequence). Deletions cut 1 base from V and 7 bases from J, with 7 bases between. The CDR3 covers 12 residues. Sequenced material: PBMCs. The gene calls are TRBV7-9 and TRBJ1-2; D is possibly TRBD1 (5 bases). This TCR came from a woman aged 45-60 years in good health and CMV-seropositive. CDR3 in DNA: TGTGCCAGCAGCTTAGGGGGCGGTGGCTACACCTTC. Residues: CASSLGGGGYTF.